One sample yielded the 27 T cell receptor beta chains listed below, sequenced in a study of post-analysis software for immune sequencing data. For these TCRs, the target antigens are not known. Findings and limits, study-wide: TRBV5-6, TRBV5-1 and TRBV20-1 belonged to a set of about five TRBV segments that were more frequent in patients than controls.

Unique molecular identifiers had been added to the TCR beta cDNA libraries. TCRdb re-derived calls from the PCR reads in MiXCR, one entry per CDR3 protein. This sample has 750,000 to 950,000 distinct CDR3 sequences; about 43% occur once, and the top ten carry around 4.7%. Specimen: blood. The origin of the receptors is a girl between 5 and 17 years old with multiple sclerosis.

The chain employs TRBV6-1 and TRBJ2-3; 10 bases fit TRBD1. The V and J ends lost 7 bases and 6 bases, in that order; junction bases with no gene match: 7. The germline gives CDR1 MNHNS, CDR2 SASEGT. This CDR3 comprises 14 residues. The CDR3 nucleotides read TGTGCCAGCACCCCGGGGACAGGGGTTGATACGCAGTATTTT. Protein sequence: CASTPGTGVDTQYF.

This clonotype was seen a single time. The chain has TRBV27 and TRBJ2-7; D may be TRBD2 (5 bases). This CDR3 is built from 15 residues. V was cut by 0 bases and J by 5 bases, with 14 bases left in between. The V gene's germline CDR1 is MNHEY and CDR2 SMNVEV (reference sequence). DNA of the CDR3: TGTGCCAGCAGTTTATCGAGGGAGCATTGGGACGAGCAGTACTTC. Translated, it gives CASSLSREHWDEQYF.

The table lists this clonotype with a count of one. The rearrangement joins TRBV5-5 to TRBJ2-1, with TRBD2 matching 7 bases. With 2 bases clipped from V and 0 bases from J, the junction kept 8 bases outside the gene matches. The length of the CDR3 is 17 residues. In germline, CDR1 is SGHKS, CDR2 YYEKEE (reference sequence). This chain's CDR3 is CASSFRLAVSSYNEQFF. As DNA, the CDR3 is TGTGCCAGCAGCTTTCGTCTAGCGGTGAGCTCCTACAATGAGCAGTTCTTC.

V and J are TRBV5-1 and TRBJ2-3; 8 nucleotides agree with TRBD2. The CDR3 spans 15 residues. J lost 6 bases, V lost 4 bases, and 10 bases had no gene match. Germline values: CDR1 SGHRS, CDR2 YFSETQ. This CDR3 reads CASSSQSGSVDTQYF. The CDR3 nucleotides read TGCGCCAGCAGCAGTCAAAGCGGGAGTGTGGATACGCAGTATTTT.

V and J are TRBV7-6 and TRBJ2-1, with a possible D match to TRBD2 (6 bases). Germline V gene sequence: CDR1 SGHVS, CDR2 FNYEAQ. The germline V and J ends were trimmed by 2 bases and 3 bases, with 14 bases remaining between them. The length of the CDR3 is 16 residues. The CDR3 DNA sequence: TGTGCCAGCAGCTTAATGACGGGAGTCCTCTACAATGAGCAGTTCTTC. Translating it yields CASSLMTGVLYNEQFF. Variable domain in full (rest from reference TRBV7-6 and TRBJ2-1): GAGVSQSPRYKVTKRGQDVALRCDPISGHVSLYWYRQALGQGPEFLTYFNYEAQQDKSGLPNDRFSAERPEGSISTLTIQRTEQRDSAMYRCASSLMTGVLYNEQFFGPGTRLTVL.

This chain connects TRBV10-3 to TRBJ1-5, with D hard to call. CDR3 length equals 14 residues. V was cut by 0 bases and J by 1 base, with 4 bases left in between. CDR1 and CDR2 from the germline V gene are ENHRY and SYGVKD. Here the CDR3 DNA reads TGTGCCATCAGTGAGTCGGGGAGCAATCAGCCCCAGCATTTT. Amino acids: CAISESGSNQPQHF.

The CDR3 DNA is TGTGCCAGCAGCCAGTTTAATCAGCCCCAGCATTTT. This gives the protein CASSQFNQPQHF. The chain carries TRBV14 and TRBJ1-5, with unresolved D. The CDR3 covers 12 residues. V lost 3 bases and J lost 4, with 4 bases in between. Germline CDR1 is SGHDN and CDR2 is FVKESK.

This clonotype was counted once. The V gene is TRBV28, the J gene TRBJ2-7, with D perhaps being TRBD1 or TRBD2 (7 bases each). The CDR3 extends over 15 amino acids. The germline V gene encodes CDR1 MDHEN and CDR2 SYDVKM. Trimming took off 7 bases at V and 0 bases at J, with 16 bases between the two ends. CDR3 nucleotides: TGTGCCAGCACCCGGGAGCGGGACAGCTCCTACGAGCAGTACTTC. Translating it yields CASTRERDSSYEQYF.

This clonotype showed up just a few times. This chain links TRBV4-3 with TRBJ2-1; no definite D call. The CDR3 covers 15 residues. Trimming pared 1 base from V and 6 bases from J, leaving 13 bases between. CDR1 and CDR2 (germline): LGHNA, YSLEER. In DNA form, the CDR3 reads TGCGCCAGCAGCCAAGGGGTAGACTTGTTCAATGAGCAGTTCTTC. Its protein product is CASSQGVDLFNEQFF.

This clonotype was recorded a few times. The chain joins TRBV20-1 to TRBJ2-4; D is perhaps TRBD2 (5 bases). The last part of the DNA fits TRBJ2-7 better; the J call may be wrong. The germline CDR1 and CDR2 sequences are DFQATT and SNEGSKA (reference sequence). There are 11 residues in the CDR3. The CDR3 sequence: CSGTLSYEQYF. CDR3 sequence (DNA): TGCAGTGGGACTTTATCTTACGAGCAGTACTTC.

This clonotype was counted only a few times. This chain links TRBV20-1 with TRBJ2-1; D is possibly TRBD1 or TRBD2 (5 bases each). CDR1 and CDR2 (germline): DFQATT, SNEGSKA (reference sequence). Trimming removed 0 bases at V and 8 bases at J, with 11 bases between. The CDR3 totals 13 residues. The CDR3 DNA sequence: TGCAGTGCTAGAGATCCCCGGGGCGATGAGCAGTTCTTC. Its translation is CSARDPRGDEQFF.

This clonotype showed up just a few times. The chain has TRBV6-1 and TRBJ2-3; 11 bases are shared with TRBD1. This CDR3 is built from 15 residues. V trimming: 3 bases; J trimming: 4 bases; junction bases outside the gene matches: 3. Looked up from germline, CDR1 is MNHNS and CDR2 is SASEGT. Here the CDR3 reads CASSEWTGGADTQYF. The CDR3 region has the DNA TGTGCCAGCAGTGAGTGGACAGGGGGCGCAGATACGCAGTATTTT.

This clonotype was seen only a few times. One end of the junction fails to match germline, which may point to a read error. The genes are TRBV7-7 and TRBJ2-5, with D tentatively TRBD2 (5 bases). From germline, CDR1 is SSHAT and CDR2 FNYEAQ (reference sequence). This CDR3 region has 15 residues. The CDR3 DNA sequence: TGTGCTAGCAGCTCCTTTACGGGTAGCGAAGAGACCCAGTACTTC. It is translated as CASSSFTGSEETQYF.

The gene calls are TRBV4-3 and TRBJ2-1; D unclear. From germline, CDR1 is LGHNA and CDR2 YSLEER. Trimming removed 3 bases at V and 7 bases at J, with 16 bases between. The CDR3 has 15 residues. The CDR3 sequence: CASSQTRSWKNEQFF. For the CDR3, the DNA is TGCGCCAGCAGCCAGACAAGGAGCTGGAAGAATGAGCAGTTCTTC.

The chain recombines TRBV6-6 with TRBJ1-2; D is uncertain. Looked up from germline, CDR1 is MNHNY and CDR2 is SVGAGI (reference sequence). Trimming took 4 bases from V and 0 from J, leaving 6 bases between them. The CDR3 is 13 amino acids. This chain's CDR3 is CASSSSPNYGYTF. DNA of the CDR3: TGTGCCAGCAGTTCGTCGCCTAACTATGGCTACACCTTC.

CDR3 amino acids: CASSSMVAALNEQFF. Written as DNA, the CDR3 is TGTGCCAGCTCATCCATGGTAGCGGCTCTCAATGAGCAGTTCTTC. This chain links TRBV18 with TRBJ2-1, with a possible D match to TRBD2 (6 bases). V was clipped by 5 bases and J by 6 bases, with 17 bases between them. The CDR3 sequence is 15 residues long. Per the germline V gene, CDR1 is KGHSH and CDR2 is LQKENI.

This rearrangement joins TRBV20-1 to TRBJ2-5, with 7 nucleotides matching TRBD2. Germline loops: CDR1 DFQATT, CDR2 SNEGSKA (reference sequence). The CDR3 has 11 residues. The junction had 8 bases not matched to a gene; V was cut back by 3 bases and J by 13 bases. The CDR3 protein is CSASGGGVGYF. CDR3 nucleotides: TGCAGTGCTAGTGGGGGGGGAGTGGGGTACTTC.

The CDR3 loop reads CASSYYGQGRRTEAFF. The CDR3 bases are TGTGCCAGCAGTTACTACGGACAGGGACGTCGGACTGAAGCTTTCTTT. The V and J genes are TRBV6-2 or TRBV6-3 and TRBJ1-1; 8 positions match TRBD1. Germline CDR1 MNHEY, CDR2 SVGEGT. Trimming took 1 base from V and 5 from J; bases not matched to a gene: 9. The length of the CDR3 is 16 residues.

This clonotype has a handful of counts. The rearrangement uses TRBV20-1 and TRBJ2-7; TRBD2 matches 11 bases. CDR1 and CDR2 (germline): DFQATT, SNEGSKA (reference sequence). V was pared by 1 base and J by 3 bases, with 5 bases of the junction left unmatched. The CDR3 extends over 15 amino acids. CDR3 coding DNA: TGCAGTGCTAGAGGGACTAGCGGGCCCTACTACGAGCAGTACTTC. Protein product: CSARGTSGPYYEQYF.

This clonotype was seen a handful of times. This chain joins TRBV5-1 and TRBJ2-1; TRBD2 matches 8 bases. Germline lookup yields CDR1 SGHRS and CDR2 YFSETQ. The CDR3 length is 16 residues. Trimming removed 0 bases from V and 6 bases from J; junction bases left unmatched: 8. CDR3 in amino acids: CASSLAGGRPSNEQFF. The CDR3 bases are TGCGCCAGCAGCTTGGCGGGCGGGAGGCCTTCCAATGAGCAGTTCTTC. Drawing the rest from reference TRBV5-1 and TRBJ2-1, the complete variable domain is KAGVTQTPRYLIKTRGQQVTLSCSPISGHRSVSWYQQTPGQGLQFLFEYFSETQRNKGNFPGRFSGRQFSNSRSEMNVSTLELGDSALYLCASSLAGGRPSNEQFFGPGTRLTVL.

The chain links TRBV5-1 to TRBJ2-7; TRBD1 matches 9 bases. The V segment lost 4 bases and the J segment 3 bases; nucleotides outside the gene matches: 8. Germline V gene lookup returns CDR1 SGHRS and CDR2 YFSETQ. The CDR3 sequence is 15 residues long. CDR3 sequence (DNA): TGCGCCAGCAGCGCAACCGGGACAGGGTACTACGAGCAGTACTTC. Amino acid sequence: CASSATGTGYYEQYF.

The rearrangement uses TRBV10-3 and TRBJ2-1, with D possibly matching TRBD1 (5 bases). This CDR3 is built from 14 residues. Trimming took off 5 bases at V and 4 bases at J, with 12 bases between the two ends. From germline, CDR1 is ENHRY and CDR2 SYGVKD. This CDR3 is CAISQGRDYNEQFF. The CDR3 region has the DNA TGTGCCATCAGTCAGGGCCGCGATTACAATGAGCAGTTCTTC.

A single count supports this clonotype. The chain carries TRBV20-1 and TRBJ1-1; 7 positions agree with TRBD1. The CDR3 spans 13 residues. J gave up 5 bases and V 1 base, and 4 bases lay outside the gene matches. Germline loops: CDR1 DFQATT, CDR2 SNEGSKA (reference sequence). CDR3 DNA: TGCAGTGCTAGAGGGGGGGGACAGACTGAAGCTTTCTTT. It yields the protein CSARGGGQTEAFF.

The genes are TRBV2 and TRBJ1-1; no clear D gene. V gave up 1 base and J gave up 1 base, with 7 bases separating them. The CDR3 contains 14 residues. Germline CDR1 SNHLY, CDR2 FYNNEI. DNA of the CDR3: TGTGCCAGCAGTGAAGTTCGATCGAACACTGAAGCTTTCTTT. Its protein product is CASSEVRSNTEAFF.

The rearrangement joins TRBV10-3 to TRBJ1-1; D perhaps matches TRBD1 (6 bases). There are 17 residues in the CDR3. In germline, CDR1 is ENHRY, CDR2 SYGVKD. With 1 base removed from V and 7 bases from J, the gap between germline ends came to 22 bases. The CDR3 DNA reads as TGTGCCATCAGTGAGTTCCCCCAACCAGGGGCCATAAGTGAAGCTTTCTTT. This gives the protein CAISEFPQPGAISEAFF.

V usage is TRBV7-3 and J usage is TRBJ2-3; 9 nucleotides agree with TRBD2. After removal of 5 bases from V and 3 bases from J, the junction contained 6 bases not matched to a gene. Germline CDR1 and CDR2: SGHTA and FQGTGA. The CDR3 has 15 amino acids. CDR3: CASSQLSGRTDTQYF. The DNA of the CDR3 is TGTGCCAGCAGCCAACTTAGCGGGAGAACAGATACGCAGTATTTT.

The CDR3: CASSSWGLAGGPWEQFF. CDR3 nucleotide sequence: TGTGCCAGCAGCTCCTGGGGGCTAGCGGGAGGCCCCTGGGAGCAGTTCTTC. The chain employs TRBV14 and TRBJ2-1; 11 bases agree with TRBD2. The germline V gene encodes CDR1 SGHDN and CDR2 FVKESK. The CDR3 is 17 amino acids. V was clipped by 5 bases and J by 10 bases; unmatched bases: 16.